Listed below are T cell receptor beta chains from one sample, sequenced in a study of blood T cells in healthy people across ages. TCRdb called the 5' RACE reads again in MiXCR, with one record for every CDR3 protein. Here the sample spans over a million distinct CDR3 sequences, approximately 43% being singletons. The sample consisted of blood. These receptors all come from a woman under 30 in good health. Both conserved end residues are part of each CDR3. Each record gives: clone size, D gene, V gene, J gene, CDR3 DNA, CDR3 protein. The D gene is left open where the match is weak. The size field is filled for only some rows; it gives once, few, many or a size class.

abundance: .
d_gene: TRBD1
v_gene: TRBV2
j_gene: TRBJ2-7
CDR3nt: TGTGCCAGCAGTGAAGCGCTGGGACAGGGGGTCCATGAGCAGTACTTC
CDR3aa: CASSEALGQGVHEQYF

abundance: .
d_gene: .
v_gene: TRBV6-6
j_gene: TRBJ1-5
CDR3nt: TGTGCCAGTCGAATCGGGCAACAGCCCCAGCATTTT
CDR3aa: CASRIGQQPQHF

abundance: .
d_gene: TRBD2
v_gene: TRBV7-2
j_gene: TRBJ2-7
CDR3nt: TGTGCCAGCAGCTGGCCTTTAGCGGGGGGTTTCCGGAGAGAGCAGTACTTC
CDR3aa: CASSWPLAGGFRREQYF

abundance: .
d_gene: .
v_gene: TRBV5-1
j_gene: TRBJ1-5
CDR3nt: TGCGCCAGGTTACAGGTCTATAGCAATCAGCCCCAGCATTTT
CDR3aa: CARLQVYSNQPQHF

abundance: few
d_gene: .
v_gene: TRBV5-1
j_gene: TRBJ2-1
CDR3nt: TGCGCCAGCAGCTATGCTCGGTCTAGCAGCCGGGATGAGCAGTTCTTC
CDR3aa: CASSYARSSSRDEQFF

abundance: few
d_gene: TRBD1
v_gene: TRBV19
j_gene: TRBJ1-1
CDR3nt: TGTGCCAGTAGCGACACGGACAGGGGGACGAACACTGAAGCTTTCTTT
CDR3aa: CASSDTDRGTNTEAFF

abundance: .
d_gene: .
v_gene: TRBV6-5
j_gene: TRBJ1-2
CDR3nt: TGTGCCAGCAGTTACTCGAAGACAGGAAACTTGGGCTACACCTTC
CDR3aa: CASSYSKTGNLGYTF

abundance: few
d_gene: .
v_gene: TRBV28
j_gene: TRBJ1-1
CDR3nt: TGTGCCAGCAGGAGGGGGATTCGGGGCACTGAAGCTTTCTTT
CDR3aa: CASRRGIRGTEAFF

abundance: few
d_gene: .
v_gene: TRBV4-3
j_gene: TRBJ2-3
CDR3nt: TGCGCCAGCAGCCATCTGGTCGGAGATACGCAGTATTTT
CDR3aa: CASSHLVGDTQYF

abundance: .
d_gene: .
v_gene: TRBV11-2
j_gene: TRBJ2-1
CDR3nt: TGTGCCAGCAGCTTATGGCATACGGGGGGCCAGACTAGTGAGCAGTTCTTC
CDR3aa: CASSLWHTGGQTSEQFF

abundance: .
d_gene: TRBD1
v_gene: TRBV6-1
j_gene: TRBJ1-4
CDR3nt: TGTGCCAGCAGCCGAGACAAACCTACCGCGGGACAGGCTCTAAAACTGTTTTTT
CDR3aa: CASSRDKPTAGQALKLFF

abundance: few
d_gene: .
v_gene: TRBV4-1
j_gene: TRBJ2-3
CDR3nt: TGCGCCAGCAGCCATCAGGAGGAGTCCAGTACAGATACGCAGTATTTT
CDR3aa: CASSHQEESSTDTQYF

abundance: .
d_gene: TRBD1
v_gene: TRBV19
j_gene: TRBJ2-5
CDR3nt: TGTGCCAGTAGTATCATGGGACAGGGCCAAGAGACCCAGTACTTC
CDR3aa: CASSIMGQGQETQYF

abundance: few
d_gene: .
v_gene: TRBV6-1
j_gene: TRBJ2-4
CDR3nt: TGTGCCAGCAGTGTGGACAGCGCCCTTTCCCAGTACTTC
CDR3aa: CASSVDSALSQYF

abundance: .
d_gene: .
v_gene: TRBV18
j_gene: TRBJ1-4
CDR3nt: TGTACCAGCTCACCCCCGGGGCAGGATGAAAAACTGTTTTTT
CDR3aa: CTSSPPGQDEKLFF

abundance: .
d_gene: TRBD1
v_gene: TRBV20-1
j_gene: TRBJ2-7
CDR3nt: TGCAGTGCTAAGGACAGGGGGCGCGGCTACGAGCAGTACTTC
CDR3aa: CSAKDRGRGYEQYF

abundance: few
d_gene: TRBD1
v_gene: TRBV7-2
j_gene: TRBJ1-2
CDR3nt: TGTGCCAGCAGCTATCCGGGACAGGGGAATTATGGCTACACCTTC
CDR3aa: CASSYPGQGNYGYTF

abundance: few
d_gene: TRBD1
v_gene: TRBV25-1
j_gene: TRBJ2-1
CDR3nt: TGTGCCAGCAGTGAGGGCTCACAGGGGGCGGGTTCCTACAATGAGCAGTTCTTC
CDR3aa: CASSEGSQGAGSYNEQFF

abundance: many
d_gene: .
v_gene: TRBV29-1
j_gene: TRBJ1-2
CDR3nt: TGCAGCGTTGGGAGCTACACCTTC
CDR3aa: CSVGSYTF

abundance: few
d_gene: .
v_gene: TRBV2
j_gene: TRBJ2-7
CDR3nt: TGTGCCAGCAGTTGGACCCCAACTCCGGACTACGAGCAGTACTTC
CDR3aa: CASSWTPTPDYEQYF

abundance: few
d_gene: .
v_gene: TRBV20-1
j_gene: TRBJ2-1
CDR3nt: TGCAGTGCTAGAGCCCACTCCGGAATTAATGAGCAGTTCTTC
CDR3aa: CSARAHSGINEQFF

abundance: .
d_gene: .
v_gene: TRBV12-3/TRBV12-4
j_gene: TRBJ2-5
CDR3nt: TGTGCCAGCAGTTTCGCCCTGTCGGCGCTGGGGTTTAGGGAGACCCAGTACTTC
CDR3aa: CASSFALSALGFRETQYF

abundance: .
d_gene: .
v_gene: TRBV20-1
j_gene: TRBJ1-1
CDR3nt: TGCAGTGCTCGACAGTTGAGCTCTGAAGCTTTCTTT
CDR3aa: CSARQLSSEAFF

abundance: few
d_gene: TRBD2
v_gene: TRBV10-3
j_gene: TRBJ2-7
CDR3nt: TGTGCCAGTCAGCGGGAGGACAACTCCTACAATGAGCAGTACTTC
CDR3aa: CASQREDNSYNEQYF

abundance: .
d_gene: TRBD1
v_gene: TRBV27
j_gene: TRBJ2-1
CDR3nt: TGTGCCAGCACAGACCGGGACAGAAACAATGAGCAGTTCTTC
CDR3aa: CASTDRDRNNEQFF

abundance: few
d_gene: TRBD1
v_gene: TRBV9
j_gene: TRBJ2-1
CDR3nt: TGTGCCAGCAGCTCCAGAGGACAGGGGGCCTACAATGAGCAGTTCTTC
CDR3aa: CASSSRGQGAYNEQFF

abundance: .
d_gene: TRBD1
v_gene: TRBV28
j_gene: TRBJ2-5
CDR3nt: TGTGCCAGCATTACCACAGGGGACAATGAGCAGTACTTC
CDR3aa: CASITTGDNEQYF

abundance: few
d_gene: TRBD1
v_gene: TRBV7-2
j_gene: TRBJ1-1
CDR3nt: TGTGCCAGCAGCCCCCTGACAGGGCCCCACACTGAAGCTTTCTTT
CDR3aa: CASSPLTGPHTEAFF

abundance: few
d_gene: .
v_gene: TRBV4-2
j_gene: TRBJ1-1
CDR3nt: TGTGCCAGTAGAGAGGGGCTCCGGAACACTGAAGCTTTCTTT
CDR3aa: CASREGLRNTEAFF

abundance: .
d_gene: .
v_gene: TRBV4-3
j_gene: TRBJ2-3
CDR3nt: TGCGCCAGCAGCCAAGATCGGGGAGGTACGCAGTATTTT
CDR3aa: CASSQDRGGTQYF

abundance: .
d_gene: TRBD1
v_gene: TRBV16
j_gene: TRBJ2-7
CDR3nt: TGTGCCAGCAGCCAGATCCGGGACAGCCAATACGAGCAGTACTTC
CDR3aa: CASSQIRDSQYEQYF

abundance: few
d_gene: .
v_gene: TRBV21-1
j_gene: TRBJ1-1
CDR3nt: TGTGCCAGCAGCAAAGAGGGAAGGGAAGCTTTCTTT
CDR3aa: CASSKEGREAFF

abundance: .
d_gene: .
v_gene: TRBV7-9
j_gene: TRBJ2-3
CDR3nt: TGTACCAGCAGCTTAGCTCTGCGCGAGGGTACGCAGTATTTT
CDR3aa: CTSSLALREGTQYF

abundance: .
d_gene: .
v_gene: TRBV7-9
j_gene: TRBJ2-1
CDR3nt: TGTGCCAGCAGCGACCCCCAGGGTACATCAAATGAGCAGTTCTTC
CDR3aa: CASSDPQGTSNEQFF

abundance: .
d_gene: .
v_gene: TRBV4-3
j_gene: TRBJ2-4
CDR3nt: TGCGCCAGCAGCCCAACTAGGGACCACCACGCCAAAAACATTCAGTACTTC
CDR3aa: CASSPTRDHHAKNIQYF

abundance: few
d_gene: .
v_gene: TRBV7-2
j_gene: TRBJ1-5
CDR3nt: TGTGCCAGCAGCTTTTACGACGGCTATAGCAATCAGCCCCAGCATTTT
CDR3aa: CASSFYDGYSNQPQHF

abundance: .
d_gene: TRBD1
v_gene: TRBV29-1
j_gene: TRBJ1-1
CDR3nt: TGCAACGTCGCCGGGACAGGGTACACTGAAGCTTTCTTT
CDR3aa: CNVAGTGYTEAFF

abundance: few
d_gene: .
v_gene: TRBV7-9
j_gene: TRBJ1-2
CDR3nt: TGTGCCAGCAGCTTAGTGCGTTTCTGGACTGCGGACTCTAACTATGGCTACACCTTC
CDR3aa: CASSLVRFWTADSNYGYTF

abundance: .
d_gene: .
v_gene: TRBV12-3/TRBV12-4
j_gene: TRBJ2-1
CDR3nt: TGTGCCAGCAGTCACAGGTCTAGCCGCAATGAGCAGTTCTTC
CDR3aa: CASSHRSSRNEQFF

abundance: .
d_gene: TRBD1
v_gene: TRBV6-1
j_gene: TRBJ1-5
CDR3nt: TGTGCCAGCAGTGACCCCGGGACAGATAATCAGCCCCAGCATTTT
CDR3aa: CASSDPGTDNQPQHF

abundance: .
d_gene: .
v_gene: TRBV9
j_gene: TRBJ2-7
CDR3nt: TGTGCCAGCAGCGTCGCGGGCCGGGACGAGCAGTACTTC
CDR3aa: CASSVAGRDEQYF

abundance: .
d_gene: .
v_gene: TRBV12-3/TRBV12-4
j_gene: TRBJ2-1
CDR3nt: TGTGCCAGCAGTTTAAAGGGTGAGCAGTTCTTC
CDR3aa: CASSLKGEQFF

abundance: few
d_gene: .
v_gene: TRBV6-2/TRBV6-3
j_gene: TRBJ1-2
CDR3nt: TGTGCCAGCACGCAATCGGGACGGCCGCTTAGCGGCTACACCTTC
CDR3aa: CASTQSGRPLSGYTF

abundance: many
d_gene: .
v_gene: TRBV7-2
j_gene: TRBJ2-3
CDR3nt: TGTGCCAGCAGCTTAGGCCCCACAGATACGCAGTATTTT
CDR3aa: CASSLGPTDTQYF

abundance: few
d_gene: .
v_gene: TRBV7-9
j_gene: TRBJ2-1
CDR3nt: TGTGCCAGCAGCTTAGTAGCAGCGAGCTCCTACAATGAGCAGTTCTTC
CDR3aa: CASSLVAASSYNEQFF

abundance: .
d_gene: .
v_gene: TRBV29-1
j_gene: TRBJ2-1
CDR3nt: TGCAGCGGCAGGGTTGAGACCCAGTTCTTC
CDR3aa: CSGRVETQFF

abundance: once
d_gene: TRBD2
v_gene: TRBV11-2
j_gene: TRBJ2-1
CDR3nt: TGTGCCAGCAGCTTAGGTCGAACTAGCGGGGGAAAGTCGTTCTTC
CDR3aa: CASSLGRTSGGKSFF

abundance: few
d_gene: .
v_gene: TRBV7-9
j_gene: TRBJ2-3
CDR3nt: TGTGCCAGCAGCTTAGAGGTGACAGGTAGCACAGATACGCAGTATTTT
CDR3aa: CASSLEVTGSTDTQYF

abundance: once
d_gene: TRBD2
v_gene: TRBV12-3/TRBV12-4
j_gene: TRBJ2-2
CDR3nt: TGTGCCAGCAGTTTGTATACCAGACTAGCGGGTAACACCGGGGAGCTGTTTTTT
CDR3aa: CASSLYTRLAGNTGELFF

abundance: few
d_gene: .
v_gene: TRBV5-1
j_gene: TRBJ2-7
CDR3nt: TGCGCCAGCAGCGCGGGACAGTACGAGCAGTACTTC
CDR3aa: CASSAGQYEQYF

abundance: .
d_gene: .
v_gene: TRBV29-1
j_gene: TRBJ1-2
CDR3nt: TGCAGCGTTGAAGATCGACGGGGGGGTGGCTACACCTTC
CDR3aa: CSVEDRRGGGYTF

abundance: .
d_gene: .
v_gene: TRBV27
j_gene: TRBJ2-4
CDR3nt: TGTGCCAGCAGTTTAACAGGCGTGGGAAACATTCAGTACTTC
CDR3aa: CASSLTGVGNIQYF

abundance: .
d_gene: .
v_gene: TRBV4-2
j_gene: TRBJ2-1
CDR3nt: TGTGCCAGCAGCCGAACCGGGGCCAATGGTGAGCAGTTCTTC
CDR3aa: CASSRTGANGEQFF

abundance: .
d_gene: .
v_gene: TRBV29-1
j_gene: TRBJ1-2
CDR3nt: TGCAGCGTTGAAGAGAGACCCTCAGGTTTAATAACGGATGGCTACACCTTC
CDR3aa: CSVEERPSGLITDGYTF

abundance: .
d_gene: TRBD1
v_gene: TRBV6-2/TRBV6-3
j_gene: TRBJ2-1
CDR3nt: TGTGCCAGCAGTTACCACCGGGGACAGGGGGACACTTCCTACGAGCAGTTCTTC
CDR3aa: CASSYHRGQGDTSYEQFF

abundance: .
d_gene: .
v_gene: TRBV6-5
j_gene: TRBJ1-1
CDR3nt: TGTGCCAGCAGCCTTAGGCAGAGGAGGACTGAAGCTTTCTTT
CDR3aa: CASSLRQRRTEAFF

abundance: few
d_gene: .
v_gene: TRBV5-6
j_gene: TRBJ2-5
CDR3nt: TGTGCCAGCAGCTTGTTGAAGACCCAGTACTTC
CDR3aa: CASSLLKTQYF

abundance: many
d_gene: .
v_gene: TRBV6-5
j_gene: TRBJ2-1
CDR3nt: TGTGCCAGCAGTTGGACAGCCGGGGCCTACAATGAGCAGTTCTTC
CDR3aa: CASSWTAGAYNEQFF

abundance: many
d_gene: .
v_gene: TRBV29-1
j_gene: TRBJ2-7
CDR3nt: TGCAGCGTTGAGGGGGCCTACGAGCAGTACTTC
CDR3aa: CSVEGAYEQYF